Below, 2 T cell receptor beta chains from the same sample are listed, as sequenced in a study of identical twins (dated by TCRdb to the mid-2010s). Library construction relied on 5' RACE. This sample was sequenced with an Illumina HiSeq 2000. The raw public reads went through TCRdb reprocessing: fastp at Q25, MiXCR clone calling, in-frame beta chains kept. Entries that share a CDR3 protein sequence are merged under the most common genes and DNA. The sample has roughly 1,500,000 distinct CDR3 sequences on record, around 29% of them singletons. Around 0.3% of the sample lies in the top ten. The material sequenced was cord blood. Receptors were obtained from a newborn girl in good health.

As for this clonotype: At one boundary the junction diverges from the germline segment, which might be a read error. The chain couples TRBV6-2 or TRBV6-3 to TRBJ2-7; the D gene is possibly TRBD1 (6 bases). CDR1 MNHEY and CDR2 SVGEGT come from the germline V gene. The CDR3 contains 14 residues. CDR3 region: CVSSYSTGPYEQYF. CDR3 DNA: TGTGTCAGCAGTTACTCGACAGGTCCCTACGAGCAGTACTTC.

This chain joins TRBV5-1 and TRBJ2-7; TRBD2 might be the D (6 bases). CDR3 length: 18 amino acids. V dropped 4 bases and J dropped 3 bases, with 26 bases sitting between them. CDR1 is SGHRS, CDR2 YFSETQ, per germline. The CDR3 DNA sequence: TGCGCCAGCAGCCCTGCTTCGCTTGTTGGTAGCGGAATCTACGAGCAGTACTTC. Protein sequence: CASSPASLVGSGIYEQYF.